Each of the 17 T cell receptor beta chains below was sequenced from the same sample in a study of blood T cell repertoires in COVID-19. Assay: immunoSEQ multiplex PCR; the TCRdb copy retains only in-frame clones and omits some. The sample lists some 150,000 clones; over 80% were seen once. The sample taken for sequencing was peripheral blood. Receptors originate from a woman between 55 and 75 years old who had recovered from COVID-19.

This chain links TRBV29-1 with TRBJ2-2, with D maybe TRBD1 (6 bases). With 6 bases removed from V and 4 bases from J, the gap between germline ends came to 15 bases. CDR1 is SQVTM and CDR2 is ANQGSEA in the germline V gene. The CDR3 runs to 14 residues. The DNA for the CDR3 is TGCAGCGTACCCGGCAGGGGCTTCACCGGGGAGCTGTTTTTT. This sequence encodes CSVPGRGFTGELFF.

The rearrangement links TRBV24-1 to TRBJ1-2; no clear D gene. The CDR3 runs 18 residues. Per the germline V gene, CDR1 is KGHDR and CDR2 is SFDVKD. V was pared by 2 bases and J by 8 bases, with 26 bases between. The CDR3 region has the DNA TGTGCCACCAGTGATTCGCTTTGGCGTCCGGGATTCGTAGGGGGCTACACCTTC. Translating gives CATSDSLWRPGFVGGYTF.

The chain joins TRBV6-4 to TRBJ1-3; TRBD1 is a possible D gene (5 bases). CDR3 size: 15 residues. Germline CDR1 reads MRHNA; CDR2 reads SNTAGT. V was pared by 3 bases and J by 2 bases, with 11 bases between. CDR3 sequence (DNA): TGTGCCAGCAGTGAGAGCGGGGGTGCTGGAAACACCATATATTTT. This translates into CASSESGGAGNTIYF.

This chain links TRBV4-1 with TRBJ2-3, with TRBD2 matching 14 bases. Germline loops: CDR1 MGHRA, CDR2 YSYEKL. The J segment lost 3 bases and the V segment lost 3 bases, leaving 5 bases of the junction unmatched. The CDR3 has 17 residues. CDR3 DNA sequence: TGCGCCAGCAGCCAGGTGGGGACTAGCGGGGGTACAGATACGCAGTATTTT. Translated: CASSQVGTSGGTDTQYF.

To note about this clone: At one of its ends the junction is not consistent with the germline gene, which may arise from a read error. CDR3 loop: CATSRDRYGYTF. CDR3 DNA: TGTGCCACCAGCCGAGACCGCTATGGCTACACCTTC. The chain recombines TRBV15 with TRBJ1-2; D unclear. Germline values: CDR1 LNHNV, CDR2 YYDKDF (reference sequence). The CDR3 is made up of 12 amino acids. Based on the CDR3 plus reference TRBV15 and TRBJ1-2, the full variable domain is DAMVIQNPRYQVTQFGKPVTLSCSQTLNHNVMYWYQQKSSQAPKLLFHYYDKDFNNEADTPDNFQSRRPNTSFCFLDIRSPGLGDTAMYLCATSRDRYGYTFGSGTRLTVV.

The chain links TRBV4-2 to TRBJ2-3; possible D gene TRBD2, 7 bases. Trimming removed 2 bases at V and 6 bases at J, with 15 bases between. The CDR3 consists of 15 residues. CDR1 is LGHNA, CDR2 YNFKEQ, per germline. The CDR3: CASSQSDGGADTQYF. DNA of the CDR3: TGTGCCAGCAGCCAAAGCGATGGGGGGGCGGATACGCAGTATTTT.

The count of this clone is one. J is TRBJ1-2 and V is TRBV4-2; TRBD1 matches at 7 bases. The germline gives CDR1 LGHNA, CDR2 YNFKEQ. The CDR3 has 15 amino acids. J lost 3 bases, V lost 2 bases, and 6 bases had no gene match. The CDR3 here is CASSQRQGDDYGYTF. CDR3 DNA: TGTGCCAGCAGCCAAAGACAGGGTGACGACTATGGCTACACCTTC.

This sequence joins TRBV15 and TRBJ1-5, with TRBD1 matching over 12 bases. V gave up 7 bases and J gave up 7 bases; unmatched junction bases: 17. CDR1 is LNHNV, CDR2 YYDKDF, per germline (reference sequence). This CDR3 is 18 amino acids long. CDR3 nucleotide sequence: TGTGCCACCAACGCCCGTGAGGGACAGGGGGCGACGAGGCAGCCCCAGCATTTT. Amino acid sequence: CATNAREGQGATRQPQHF.

DNA of the CDR3: TGTGCCATCAGTGACCTAGCGGCGGCCGGGGAGCTGTTTTTT. This gives the protein CAISDLAAAGELFF. The chain has TRBV10-3 and TRBJ2-2, with TRBD2 matching 7 bases. CDR3 size: 14 residues. V shed 3 bases and J 6 bases; nucleotides not matched to a gene: 4. CDR1 and CDR2 from the germline V gene are ENHRY and SYGVKD.

V gene TRBV27 combines with J gene TRBJ1-6, with a tentative D call TRBD1 (5 bases). The CDR3 is made up of 14 amino acids. Germline V lookup: CDR1 MNHEY, CDR2 SMNVEV (reference sequence). V lost 7 bases to trimming and J lost 8 bases, with 15 bases between them. This CDR3 is CASKGRPQHSPLHF. The CDR3 nucleotides are TGTGCCAGCAAGGGGCGACCGCAACATTCACCCCTCCACTTT.

On this clone: The same CDR3 also results from other DNA sequences found in this sample. The V and J genes are TRBV5-1 and TRBJ2-3, with 15 bases matching TRBD2. The CDR3 spans 16 residues. CDR1 and CDR2 from the germline V gene are SGHRS and YFSETQ. With V trimmed by 3 bases and J by 3 bases, 2 bases remained unmatched. CDR3 amino acids: CASSSGLAGGTDTQYF. As DNA, the CDR3 is TGCGCCAGCAGCTCCGGACTAGCGGGGGGGACAGATACGCAGTATTTT.

The chain has TRBV9 and TRBJ1-2; 9 positions match TRBD1. Trimming removed 3 bases from V and 5 bases from J; junction bases left unmatched: 8. The length of the CDR3 is 15 residues. Per the germline V gene, CDR1 is SGDLS and CDR2 is YYNGEE. CDR3 coding DNA: TGTGCCAGCAGCGAGCGGGACAGGGTGGAGTATGGCTACACCTTC. Protein product: CASSERDRVEYGYTF.

As to this clone: An end of the junction does not agree with germline; a read error may underlie this. The CDR3 DNA sequence: TGTGCCAGCAGATTGGGTATCCCGGGGAGCTCCTACAATGAGCAGTTCTTC. As protein: CASRLGIPGSSYNEQFF. This chain connects TRBV5-4 to TRBJ2-1; D is perhaps TRBD2 (5 bases). Germline CDR1 reads SGHNT; CDR2 reads YYREEE (reference sequence). The CDR3 covers 17 residues.

This chain uses TRBV4-1 with TRBJ2-7; 9 bases match TRBD1. Trimming removed 3 bases from V and 5 bases from J; junction bases left unmatched: 11. Germline CDR1 and CDR2: MGHRA and YSYEKL. The CDR3 is made up of 16 amino acids. The CDR3 reads CASSQVGPGQGHEQYF. CDR3 bases: TGCGCCAGCAGCCAGGTCGGTCCGGGACAGGGCCACGAGCAGTACTTC.

V and J are TRBV5-4 and TRBJ2-2, with D possibly being TRBD2 (6 bases). This CDR3 has 16 amino acids. Looked up from germline, CDR1 is SGHNT and CDR2 is YYREEE (reference sequence). V was trimmed by 4 bases and J by 0 bases, leaving 13 bases between them. The CDR3 sequence is CASSKGTAANTGELFF. CDR3 DNA sequence: TGTGCCAGCAGCAAAGGGACTGCCGCGAACACCGGGGAGCTGTTTTTT.

The chain recombines TRBV6-5 with TRBJ2-1, with D possibly TRBD1 on 6 matching bases. The V end was cut by 2 bases, the J end by 8 bases, with 13 bases between. The CDR3 has 14 amino acids. Germline V CDR1 and CDR2: MNHEY, SVGAGI. CDR3 residues: CASSYRTVGDEQFF. The CDR3 coding sequence is TGTGCCAGCAGTTACCGGACAGTCGGCGATGAGCAGTTCTTC.

This chain connects TRBV19 to TRBJ2-2; D unresolved. V dropped 7 bases and J dropped 0 bases, with 9 bases sitting between them. The germline CDR1 and CDR2 sequences are LNHDA and SQIVND (reference sequence). This CDR3 is 14 amino acids long. The CDR3 spells CASIRTANTGELFF. CDR3 DNA sequence: TGTGCCAGTATTAGAACGGCGAACACCGGGGAGCTGTTTTTT.